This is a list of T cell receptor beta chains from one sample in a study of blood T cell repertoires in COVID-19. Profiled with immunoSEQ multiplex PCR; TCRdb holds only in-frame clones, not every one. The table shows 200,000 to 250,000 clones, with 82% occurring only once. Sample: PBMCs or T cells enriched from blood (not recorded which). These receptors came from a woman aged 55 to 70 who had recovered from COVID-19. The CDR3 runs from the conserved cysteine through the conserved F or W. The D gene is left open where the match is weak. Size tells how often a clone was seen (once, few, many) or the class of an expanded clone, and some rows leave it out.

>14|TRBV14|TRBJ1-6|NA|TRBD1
TGTGCCAGCAGACCGGACAGGGACAATTCACCCCTCCACTTT
CASRPDRDNSPLHF
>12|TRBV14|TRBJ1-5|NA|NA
TGTGCCAGCAGCCAGGGCGGGCAGCCCCAGCATTTT
CASSQGGQPQHF
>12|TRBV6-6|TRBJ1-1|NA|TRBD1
TGTGCCAGCAGCCTCGACAGGGCTGAAGCTTTCTTT
CASSLDRAEAFF
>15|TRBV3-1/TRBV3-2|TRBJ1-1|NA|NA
TGTGCCAGCAGCCAAGCGAGGACAGTGAACACTGAAGCTTTCTTT
CASSQARTVNTEAFF
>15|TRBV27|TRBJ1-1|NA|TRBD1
TGTGCCAGCAGGGGACAGGGGGCCGCGGACACTGAAGCTTTCTTT
CASRGQGAADTEAFF
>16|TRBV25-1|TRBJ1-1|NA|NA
TGTGCCAGCAGTGAATTGCAGGGGTTGGTAAACACTGAAGCTTTCTTT
CASSELQGLVNTEAFF
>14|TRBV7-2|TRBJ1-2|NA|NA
TGTGCCAGCAGAATATACGACAGGAACTATGGCTACACCTTC
CASRIYDRNYGYTF
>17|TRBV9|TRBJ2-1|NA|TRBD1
TGTGCCAGCAGCGTAGGCCTCAGACAGGGCAAGAACAATGAGCAGTTCTTC
CASSVGLRQGKNNEQFF
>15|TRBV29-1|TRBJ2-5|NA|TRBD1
TGCAGCGGGGACTTCGGACAGGGGAGTGTACAGACCCAGTACTTC
CSGDFGQGSVQTQYF
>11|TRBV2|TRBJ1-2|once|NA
TGTGCCAGGCAGGTCGGGGATGGCTACACCTTC
CARQVGDGYTF
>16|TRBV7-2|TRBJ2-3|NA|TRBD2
TGTGCCAGCAGCCCTACCAGCGGGGGGCCCACAGATACGCAGTATTTT
CASSPTSGGPTDTQYF
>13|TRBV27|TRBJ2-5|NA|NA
TGTGCCAGCAGAGACAGAGTACAAGAGACCCAGTACTTC
CASRDRVQETQYF
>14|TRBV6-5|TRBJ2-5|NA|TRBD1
TGTGCCAGCATTCCGGGACAGGGGTACGAGACCCAGTACTTC
CASIPGQGYETQYF
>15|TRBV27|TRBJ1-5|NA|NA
TGTGCCAGCAGTTTATCGGGGCCCAGAAATCAGCCCCAGCATTTT
CASSLSGPRNQPQHF
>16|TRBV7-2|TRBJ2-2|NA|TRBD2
TGTGCCAGCAGCTTACGCGGGGGGGCCGACACCGGGGAGCTGTTTTTT
CASSLRGGADTGELFF
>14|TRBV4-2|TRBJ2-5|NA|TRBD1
TGTGCCAGCAGCCAGGGACAGGAGGCGCAGACCCAGTACTTC
CASSQGQEAQTQYF
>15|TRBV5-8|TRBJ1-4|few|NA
TGTGCCAGCAGCTTCCCGGGACTCCCTAATGAAAAACTGTTTTTT
CASSFPGLPNEKLFF
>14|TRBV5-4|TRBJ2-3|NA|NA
TGTGCCAGCAGCTTGGAGATGGGGCCAGATACGCAGTATTTT
CASSLEMGPDTQYF
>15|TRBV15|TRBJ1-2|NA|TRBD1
TGTGCCACCAGCACCTGGACAGGGGGCTACTATGGCTACACCTTC
CATSTWTGGYYGYTF
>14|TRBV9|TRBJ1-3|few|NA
TGTGCCAGCAGCGTAGATCTTAGAGGAAACACCATATATTTT
CASSVDLRGNTIYF
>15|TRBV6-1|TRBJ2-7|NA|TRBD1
TGTGCCAGCAGTGAAGTTTGGACAGGGGTTAGCGAGCAGTACTTC
CASSEVWTGVSEQYF
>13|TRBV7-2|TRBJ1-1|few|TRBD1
TGTGCCAGCATGGGACAGGGGAACACTGAAGCTTTCTTT
CASMGQGNTEAFF
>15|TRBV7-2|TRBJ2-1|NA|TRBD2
TGTGCCAGCAGCTCCCGGACTAGCGGGCCGAATGAGCAGTTCTTC
CASSSRTSGPNEQFF
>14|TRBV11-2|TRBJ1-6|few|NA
TGTGCCAGCAGGGCTCAGGGAAGGAATTCACCCCTCCACTTT
CASRAQGRNSPLHF
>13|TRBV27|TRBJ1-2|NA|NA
TGTGCCAGCAGCTCCGGGGTTCCCTATGGCTACACCTTC
CASSSGVPYGYTF